A single sample gave rise to the 31 T cell receptor beta chains below, sequenced in a study of cytomegalovirus exposure and HLA in healthy donors. PCR involved 60 Vbeta and 13 Jbeta primers. The protocol was immunoSEQ multiplex PCR, while the TCRdb copy is restricted to in-frame clones and leaves out a portion. The data show approximately 140,000 clones, around 78% seen once. The source material was PBMCs. Every receptor here comes from a middle-aged woman in good health and CMV-seropositive.

V gene TRBV6-4 combines with J gene TRBJ2-2; 9 bases align to TRBD1. The V gene's germline CDR1 is MRHNA and CDR2 SNTAGT. The CDR3 spans 13 residues. The ends lost 4 bases at V and 6 bases at J; junction bases unmatched: 0. CDR3 in DNA: TGTGCCAGCAGTGGACAGGGGGCCGGGGAGCTGTTTTTT. Translation gives CASSGQGAGELFF.

V and J are TRBV6-1 and TRBJ2-3; D unresolved. The CDR3 runs 13 residues. V lost 3 bases, J lost 3 bases, and 7 bases lay in between. The germline gives CDR1 MNHNS, CDR2 SASEGT. The CDR3 here is CASSDYQTDTQYF. The CDR3 DNA follows: TGTGCCAGCAGTGACTATCAAACAGATACGCAGTATTTT.

V gene TRBV2 combines with J gene TRBJ2-2; D remains ambiguous. In germline, CDR1 is SNHLY, CDR2 FYNNEI. This CDR3 is built from 14 residues. Trimming cost V 6 bases and J 3 bases, with 11 bases left between them. CDR3 sequence: CASRRRPDTGELFF. CDR3 nucleotide sequence: TGTGCCAGCAGGAGGAGACCCGACACCGGGGAGCTGTTTTTT. Variable domain in full (rest from reference TRBV2 and TRBJ2-2): EPEVTQTPSHQVTQMGQEVILRCVPISNHLYFYWYRQILGQKVEFLVSFYNNEISEKSEIFDDQFSVERPDGSNFTLKIRSTKLEDSAMYFCASRRRPDTGELFFGEGSRLTVL.

This chain links TRBV5-1 with TRBJ2-5, with D perhaps TRBD1 or TRBD2 (6 bases each). The tail of the sequence fits TRBJ2-7 better, so the J call may be wrong. Germline V gene data show CDR1 as SGHRS and CDR2 as YFSETQ. The CDR3 has 16 amino acids. This CDR3 is CASSVGGGSSSYEQYF. The CDR3 DNA is TGCGCCAGCAGCGTGGGGGGCGGTTCAAGCTCCTACGAGCAGTACTTC.

This clone was counted between two and nine times. The V call is TRBV9, the J call TRBJ1-1; the D gene is possibly TRBD1 (6 bases). Germline lookup yields CDR1 SGDLS and CDR2 YYNGEE. With 3 bases removed from V and 2 bases from J, the gap between germline ends came to 11 bases. The CDR3 is made up of 14 amino acids. The CDR3 region is CASSERGGNTEAFF. The CDR3 nucleotides are TGTGCCAGCAGCGAGAGGGGGGGAAACACTGAAGCTTTCTTT.

The V call is TRBV5-4, the J call TRBJ2-5; 8 bases line up with TRBD1. TRBJ2-7 matches the DNA end more closely, so the J call is doubtful. The CDR3 covers 13 residues. From germline, CDR1 is SGHNT and CDR2 YYREEE (reference sequence). CDR3 sequence reads: CASSSVDRDEQYF. CDR3 nucleotide sequence: TGTGCCAGCAGCTCGGTGGACAGGGACGAGCAGTACTTC.

The rearrangement uses TRBV5-1 and TRBJ2-3; possible D gene TRBD1, 6 bases. The germline V and J ends were trimmed by 6 bases and 2 bases, with 13 bases remaining between them. Germline V CDR1 and CDR2: SGHRS, YFSETQ. The CDR3 loop spans 14 amino acids. DNA for the CDR3: TGCGCCAGCACCTACAGGGATCCCACAGATACGCAGTATTTT. Translating it yields CASTYRDPTDTQYF. The whole variable domain, remainder taken from reference TRBV5-1 and TRBJ2-3, is KAGVTQTPRYLIKTRGQQVTLSCSPISGHRSVSWYQQTPGQGLQFLFEYFSETQRNKGNFPGRFSGRQFSNSRSEMNVSTLELGDSALYLCASTYRDPTDTQYFGPGTRLTVL.

The rearrangement joins TRBV7-8 to TRBJ2-5; 8 bases match TRBD2. Germline V gene sequence: CDR1 SGHVS, CDR2 FQNEAQ. There are 15 residues in the CDR3. J gave up 2 bases and V 5 bases, and 7 bases lay outside the gene matches. CDR3 amino acids: CASSQQLAAQETQYF. CDR3 sequence (DNA): TGTGCCAGCAGCCAACAACTAGCGGCTCAAGAGACCCAGTACTTC.

The chain uses TRBV30 and TRBJ2-7, with no clear D. Germline V lookup: CDR1 GTSNPN, CDR2 SVGIG (reference sequence). The ends were cut back, 1 base at V and 5 bases at J, with 15 bases in the middle. This CDR3 has 14 amino acids. CDR3 in amino acids: CAWSGLTIAHEQYF. The CDR3 region has the DNA TGTGCCTGGAGTGGTCTAACCATTGCCCACGAGCAGTACTTC.

This chain connects TRBV19 to TRBJ1-4, with a weak D call TRBD1 (5 bases). The germline V gene encodes CDR1 LNHDA and CDR2 SQIVND (reference sequence). CDR3 length: 16 residues. Trimming removed 5 bases at V and 8 bases at J, with 21 bases between. CDR3 sequence: CASSPPGLGAREKLFF. As DNA, the CDR3 is TGTGCCAGTAGTCCTCCAGGTCTAGGGGCTAGGGAAAAACTGTTTTTT.

In this sample, this clone turned up a few times. This chain links TRBV4-1 with TRBJ2-7; 7 nucleotides line up with TRBD2. The trim removed 4 bases at V and 7 bases at J, leaving 1 base unmatched. There are 11 residues in the CDR3. Germline CDR1 reads MGHRA; CDR2 reads YSYEKL. Here the CDR3 reads CASSPGGEQYF. In DNA form, the CDR3 reads TGCGCCAGCAGCCCGGGGGGAGAGCAGTACTTC.

The CDR3 loop is CAISEQGFTNEKLFF. CDR3 coding DNA: TGTGCCATCAGTGAGCAGGGTTTCACTAATGAAAAACTGTTTTTT. The chain couples TRBV10-3 to TRBJ1-4; possible D gene TRBD1, 5 bases. Germline V gene lookup returns CDR1 ENHRY and CDR2 SYGVKD. V shed 2 bases and J shed 2 bases, with 9 bases lying between them. This CDR3 comprises 15 residues.

CDR3 coding DNA: TGCGCCAGCAGCCGAGGCTACGAGCAGTACTTC. The encoded protein is CASSRGYEQYF. This rearrangement joins TRBV5-1 to TRBJ2-7; D unclear. V dropped 4 bases and J dropped 3 bases, with 5 bases sitting between them. CDR3 length: 11 amino acids. Germline V gene sequence: CDR1 SGHRS, CDR2 YFSETQ.

The chain uses TRBV19 and TRBJ1-1; D is ambiguous. Germline V lookup: CDR1 LNHDA, CDR2 SQIVND (reference sequence). The CDR3 is 14 residues long. V lost 3 bases to trimming and J lost 7 bases, with 15 bases between them. Here the CDR3 DNA reads TGTGCCAGTAGTATGTTCAGCGAGAAGATTGAAGCTTTCTTT. Residues: CASSMFSEKIEAFF.

V gene TRBV5-6 combines with J gene TRBJ2-5, with unresolved D. CDR1 and CDR2 (germline): SGHDT, YYEEEE. The V and J ends lost 1 base and 5 bases respectively, with 9 bases between them. The CDR3 extends over 13 amino acids. CDR3 loop: CASSLLAEETQYF. The CDR3 DNA follows: TGTGCCAGCAGCTTGTTGGCGGAGGAGACCCAGTACTTC. The whole variable domain, remainder taken from reference TRBV5-6 and TRBJ2-5, is DAGVTQSPTHLIKTRGQQVTLRCSPKSGHDTVSWYQQALGQGPQFIFQYYEEEERQRGNFPDRFSGHQFPNYSSELNVNALLLGDSALYLCASSLLAEETQYFGPGTRLLVL.

The V call is TRBV5-1, the J call TRBJ2-1; 7 nucleotides align to TRBD1. Germline V gene data show CDR1 as SGHRS and CDR2 as YFSETQ. The CDR3 is made up of 17 amino acids. Germline trimming cut 4 bases from V and 12 bases from J; bases unmatched to any gene: 22. The CDR3 region has the DNA TGCGCCAGCAGCCGCATAGTCGGGACAGAGACGTTAGGGGGGCAGTTCTTC. Amino acids: CASSRIVGTETLGGQFF.

The V and J genes are TRBV6-5 and TRBJ1-2; D is undetermined. The CDR3 runs 13 residues. V was clipped by 8 bases and J by 0 bases, with 10 bases between them. Per the germline V gene, CDR1 is MNHEY and CDR2 is SVGAGI. The CDR3 loop reads CASSLDSNYGYTF. The DNA of the CDR3 is TGTGCCAGCTCACTAGATTCTAACTATGGCTACACCTTC.

This chain connects TRBV27 to TRBJ2-1; no firm D call. Trimming shortened V by 8 bases and J by 6 bases, and 8 bases separated the two germline ends. Germline CDR1 reads MNHEY; CDR2 reads SMNVEV (reference sequence). The length of the CDR3 is 11 residues. Written as DNA, the CDR3 is TGTGCCAGCTTCTCGGGCAATGAGCAGTTCTTC. This translates into CASFSGNEQFF.

In this sample, this clone turned up a few times. The chain combines TRBV23-1 with TRBJ1-2, with unresolved D. TRBV23-1 is recorded as an ORF, its role being uncertain. Trimming pared 4 bases from V and 0 bases from J, leaving 18 bases between. The length of the CDR3 is 17 residues. Here the CDR3 reads CASSPLRRKRANYGYTF. CDR3 DNA: TGCGCCAGCAGTCCGCTTAGGCGAAAGCGCGCTAACTATGGCTACACCTTC.

The rearrangement uses TRBV18 and TRBJ2-7, with 7 bases that match TRBD2. Germline CDR1 and CDR2: KGHSH and LQKENI. The CDR3 contains 15 residues. V trimming: 2 bases; J trimming: 6 bases; junction bases outside the gene matches: 10. CDR3 coding DNA: TGTGCCAGCTCACCAATCGCGGGAGCCGTCTCCGAGCAGTACTTC. Translating gives CASSPIAGAVSEQYF. Full variable domain (remainder filled in from reference TRBV18 and TRBJ2-7): NAGVMQNPRHLVRRRGQEARLRCSPMKGHSHVYWYRQLPEEGLKFMVYLQKENIIDESGMPKERFSAEFPKEGPSILRIQQVVRGDSAAYFCASSPIAGAVSEQYFGPGTRLTVT.

The J gene is TRBJ2-3, the V gene TRBV2, with 9 bases aligning to TRBD1. V gave up 6 bases and J gave up 4 bases; unmatched junction bases: 8. CDR1 is SNHLY, CDR2 FYNNEI, per germline. The CDR3 totals 15 residues. The CDR3: CASRADRGRADTQYF. CDR3 bases: TGTGCCAGCAGGGCGGACAGGGGAAGAGCAGATACGCAGTATTTT.

The chain combines TRBV7-8 with TRBJ2-7; TRBD1 matches 7 bases. V dropped 5 bases and J dropped 6; count of bases not matched to a gene: 7. Germline lookup yields CDR1 SGHVS and CDR2 FQNEAQ. The CDR3 runs 13 residues. The CDR3 DNA sequence: TGTGCCAGCAGCACCGGACAGGCCCGCGAGCAGTACTTC. Translation: CASSTGQAREQYF.

The chain recombines TRBV4-2 with TRBJ1-2; TRBD1 matches 12 bases. This CDR3 is built from 17 residues. Germline V gene sequence: CDR1 LGHNA, CDR2 YNFKEQ. V was pared by 2 bases and J by 2 bases, with 6 bases of the junction left unmatched. In nucleotides, the CDR3 is TGTGCCAGCAGCCAAATGGGACAGGGGGCTTTCAACTATGGCTACACCTTC. This encodes CASSQMGQGAFNYGYTF.

V usage is TRBV6-1 and J usage is TRBJ2-7, with 8 positions matching TRBD2. The CDR3 is made up of 13 amino acids. Germline V gene lookup returns CDR1 MNHNS and CDR2 SASEGT. The V segment lost 4 bases and the J segment 2 bases; nucleotides outside the gene matches: 1. The CDR3 nucleotides are TGTGCCAGCAGTGTGGGACTAGCCTACGAGCAGTACTTC. This gives the protein CASSVGLAYEQYF.

V usage is TRBV19 and J usage is TRBJ2-7; 8 bases fit TRBD1. Germline trimming cut 9 bases from V and 1 base from J; bases unmatched to any gene: 5. The CDR3 is 13 residues long. Per the germline V gene, CDR1 is LNHDA and CDR2 is SQIVND (reference sequence). CDR3 residues: CASSGTGSYEQYF. CDR3 bases: TGTGCCAGCTCCGGGACAGGTTCCTACGAGCAGTACTTC.

This rearrangement joins TRBV6-5 to TRBJ2-1; 8 positions match TRBD2. The CDR3 sequence is 14 residues long. CDR1 is MNHEY, CDR2 SVGAGI, per germline. With 3 bases clipped from V and 5 bases from J, the junction kept 3 bases outside the gene matches. The CDR3 coding sequence is TGTGCCAGCAGTTATCTAGCGGGTGACAATGAGCAGTTCTTC. Translated: CASSYLAGDNEQFF.

The chain recombines TRBV28 with TRBJ1-1; D might be TRBD1 (6 bases). Germline lookup yields CDR1 MDHEN and CDR2 SYDVKM. Trimming pared 2 bases from V and 2 bases from J, leaving 12 bases between. CDR3 length: 15 residues. As DNA, the CDR3 is TGTGCCAGCAGTTTAAGCTCACAGGGTAACACTGAAGCTTTCTTT. This sequence encodes CASSLSSQGNTEAFF.

The chain joins TRBV19 to TRBJ2-1, with 10 bases lining up with TRBD2. CDR3 length: 16 amino acids. Unmatched junction bases numbered 7, after V lost 5 bases and J lost 3 bases. CDR1 and CDR2 from the germline V gene are LNHDA and SQIVND (reference sequence). The CDR3 coding sequence is TGTGCCAGTAGTGAGGTAATAGCGGGAGGCTACAATGAGCAGTTCTTC. Encoded protein: CASSEVIAGGYNEQFF.

This clone was found a few times. This chain uses TRBV7-9 with TRBJ1-2, with a weak D call TRBD1 (5 bases). The CDR3 is made up of 15 amino acids. Germline loops: CDR1 SEHNR, CDR2 FQNEAQ (reference sequence). V lost 5 bases and J lost 5, with 18 bases in between. The CDR3 reads CASSPQADSLYGYTF. CDR3 in DNA: TGTGCCAGCAGCCCCCAAGCCGACAGCTTATATGGCTACACCTTC.

This chain joins TRBV6-1 and TRBJ1-5; D ambiguous. Germline V gene lookup returns CDR1 MNHNS and CDR2 SASEGT. V lost 3 bases and J 1 base, leaving 7 bases between the germline ends. The CDR3 consists of 14 residues. In DNA, the CDR3 is TGTGCCAGCAGTGAGGGCAGAAGCAATCAGCCCCAGCATTTT. It is translated as CASSEGRSNQPQHF.

The chain links TRBV11-2 to TRBJ2-3, with a possible D match to TRBD1 (6 bases). CDR1 is SGHAT, CDR2 FQNNGV, per germline. The ends were cut back, 5 bases at V and 3 bases at J, with 9 bases in the middle. The CDR3 is 13 amino acids. CDR3 amino acids: CASSTTGTDTQYF. CDR3 DNA sequence: TGTGCCAGCAGCACGACAGGAACAGATACGCAGTATTTT.